Below are 7 T cell receptor beta chains sequenced from a single sample in a study of control samples from healthy donors and cancer patients (dated by TCRdb to between 2020 and 2021). The receptor library was made with the immunoSEQ multiplex PCR assay. What TCRdb holds here is the immuneACCESS table cut down to in-frame rearrangements. Part of the clones is not present; checked against another copy, under half of the missing clones reflect an unresolved V gene, and the others are unexplained. A total of approximately 76,000 clones appear in this sample, roughly 82% of them only once. The top ten clonotypes cover roughly 11% of the sample. Sequencing was done on a sample of PBMCs. The receptors shown here come from a man in his 60s with head and neck cancer.

This CDR3 reads CASSQNRGLEQPQHF. The CDR3 coding sequence is TGCGCCAGCAGCCAAAACAGGGGGCTAGAACAGCCCCAGCATTTT. V gene TRBV4-1 combines with J gene TRBJ1-5; 9 nucleotides align to TRBD1. V shed 2 bases, J shed 7 bases, and the junction held 6 bases outside the gene matches. The CDR3 has 15 residues. The germline CDR1 and CDR2 sequences are MGHRA and YSYEKL.

For the CDR3, the DNA is TGTGCCACCAGCAGAGATTTCCGGGGCGGTGAAAAACTGTTTTTT. Residues: CATSRDFRGGEKLFF. This chain joins TRBV15 and TRBJ1-4; tentative D call: TRBD1 (5 bases). This CDR3 region has 15 residues. Between the trimmed V and J ends, which lost 0 bases and 7 bases, there was a span of 12 bases. CDR1 and CDR2 from the germline V gene are LNHNV and YYDKDF (reference sequence). Looking up the rest from reference TRBV15 and TRBJ1-4 gives the full variable domain: DAMVIQNPRYQVTQFGKPVTLSCSQTLNHNVMYWYQQKSSQAPKLLFHYYDKDFNNEADTPDNFQSRRPNTSFCFLDIRSPGLGDTAMYLCATSRDFRGGEKLFFGSGTQLSVL.

This clone was observed a single time. The V and J genes are TRBV7-2 and TRBJ2-1; 9 positions agree with TRBD2. V shed 2 bases, J shed 6 bases, and the junction held 5 bases outside the gene matches. This CDR3 spans 15 amino acids. CDR1 is SGHTA and CDR2 is FQGNSA in the germline V gene. In DNA form, the CDR3 reads TGTGCCAGCAGCTTACGGCGGGGGGGTGTCAATGAGCAGTTCTTC. Translated, it gives CASSLRRGGVNEQFF.

This clone showed up just once. The chain carries TRBV2 and TRBJ2-5; a possible D gene is TRBD2 (5 bases). Germline CDR1 SNHLY, CDR2 FYNNEI. The CDR3 is made up of 11 amino acids. The germline V and J ends were trimmed by 5 bases and 6 bases, with 7 bases remaining between them. The CDR3 loop reads CASSTRQTQYF. In DNA, the CDR3 is TGTGCCAGCAGTACTAGACAGACCCAGTACTTC.

As for this clone: This specimen includes other DNA sequences encoding the same CDR3. This chain joins TRBV20-1 and TRBJ1-1; D unclear. Germline V lookup: CDR1 DFQATT, CDR2 SNEGSKA (reference sequence). CDR3 length: 13 residues. V was cut by 3 bases and J by 0 bases, with 8 bases left in between. CDR3 region: CSASGQLNTEAFF. Here the CDR3 DNA reads TGCAGTGCTAGTGGCCAGCTGAACACTGAAGCTTTCTTT.

This clone appeared a single time. The genes are TRBV6-2 or TRBV6-3 and TRBJ2-5; D remains unclear. The germline V and J ends were trimmed by 5 bases and 5 bases, with 9 bases remaining between them. Germline V gene lookup returns CDR1 MNHEY and CDR2 SVGEGT. There are 12 residues in the CDR3. CDR3 sequence: CASSPHWETQYF. In nucleotides, the CDR3 is TGTGCCAGCAGTCCGCATTGGGAGACCCAGTACTTC.

V and J are TRBV7-9 and TRBJ1-6; D is ambiguous. CDR3 length equals 14 residues. The germline V gene encodes CDR1 SEHNR and CDR2 FQNEAQ (reference sequence). V was cut by 1 base and J by 6 bases, with 7 bases left in between. The DNA for the CDR3 is TGTGCCAGCAGCTTAGGGCAGACTAATTCACCCCTCCACTTT. As protein: CASSLGQTNSPLHF. Full variable domain (missing parts from reference TRBV7-9 and TRBJ1-6): DTGVSQNPRHKITKRGQNVTFRCDPISEHNRLYWYRQTLGQGPEFLTYFQNEAQLEKSRLLSDRFSAERPKGSFSTLEIQRTEQGDSAMYLCASSLGQTNSPLHFGNGTRLTVT.